This record concerns one T cell receptor beta chain sequence. Those enrolled in Seattle joined during active infection and were followed longitudinally afterward. This record belongs to a study of blood T cell repertoires in COVID-19. Study background: Spain, Italy and the United States supplied samples that represented acute and convalescent COVID-19. T cells, B-cell-depleted T cells, or PBMCs supplied cDNA or gDNA.

As handled by the study authors: Amplification of reference gene primers was used by the study to estimate nucleated cell counts. The protocol was immunoSEQ multiplex PCR, while the TCRdb copy is restricted to in-frame clones and leaves out a portion. That table supplies the V and J calls and clone size; D and trimming were determined from the DNA. In the table there are about 68,000 clones, approximately 90% of which are singletons. The CDR3 spans 15 residues. V shed 3 bases and J 0 bases; nucleotides not matched to a gene: 4. CDR1 is LNHDA and CDR2 is SQIVND in the germline V gene (reference sequence).

V usage is TRBV19 and J usage is TRBJ2-5, with 7 bases identical to TRBD2. The sample was peripheral blood. This clonotype was sampled from a man aged 45-65 years with COVID-19, enrolled during active disease. CDR3 loop: CASSIGGSHQETQYF. As DNA, the CDR3 is TGTGCCAGTAGTATCGGGGGGAGCCACCAAGAGACCCAGTACTTC.